These T cell receptor beta chains were read from a single sample in a study of radiation and T cells in renal cell carcinoma. Sequencing was performed with immunoSEQ multiplex PCR; in TCRdb, only in-frame clones are kept and a portion is missing. Of some 44,000 clones in the sample, 65% to 85% were seen once. Sample: blood, taken from a patient whose treatment included radiotherapy and nephrectomy. Receptors were obtained from a woman in her 70s with renal cell carcinoma. CDR3s include the opening cysteine and the closing phenylalanine or tryptophan. Fields, in order: V gene, CDR3 protein.

TRBV5-1	CASSPPRQGGLNTEAFF
TRBV29-1	CSVDEESTDTQYF
TRBV25-1	CASSTGEGRYGYTF
TRBV6-5	CASSPRTGGNTIYF
TRBV19	CASRGMSYEQYF
TRBV6-5	CASRAYRGEKETQYF
TRBV9	CASSVGWGRQETQYF
TRBV7-9	CASSLASRGPTNEKLFF
TRBV10-1	CASSESGLGGSYEQYF
TRBV10-3	CAISTPAGEETQYF
TRBV6-1	CASSERQVNTGELFF
TRBV5-5	CASRWQGTSLTSSF
TRBV5-1	CASSFDTSTEAFF
TRBV6-5	CASSSPSDTQYF
TRBV19	CASSPSGGSYEQYF
TRBV28	CASRGSSNQPQHF
TRBV6-1	CASSFRGYTF
TRBV29-1	CSVEDSSYGYTF
TRBV6-5	CASRPYTGELFF
TRBV6-5	CASSYGQGWETQYF